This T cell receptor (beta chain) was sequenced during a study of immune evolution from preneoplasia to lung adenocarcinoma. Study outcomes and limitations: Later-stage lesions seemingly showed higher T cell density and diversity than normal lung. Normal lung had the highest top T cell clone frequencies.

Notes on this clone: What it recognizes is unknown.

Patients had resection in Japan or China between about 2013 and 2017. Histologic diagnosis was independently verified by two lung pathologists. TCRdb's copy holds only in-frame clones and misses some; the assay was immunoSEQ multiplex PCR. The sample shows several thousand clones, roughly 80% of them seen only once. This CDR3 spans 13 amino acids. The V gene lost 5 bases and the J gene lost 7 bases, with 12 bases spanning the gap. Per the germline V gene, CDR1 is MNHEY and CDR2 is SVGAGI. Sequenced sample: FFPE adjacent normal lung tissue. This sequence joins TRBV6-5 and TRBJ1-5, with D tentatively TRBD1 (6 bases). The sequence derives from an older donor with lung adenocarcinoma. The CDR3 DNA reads TGTGCCAGCAGTCCTGCAGGGGAACAGCCCCAGCATTTT. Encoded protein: CASSPAGEQPQHF.